The source of this T cell receptor beta chain is a study of vaccination and CD4 T cells after COVID-19. About the research overall: Convalescent patients were SARS-CoV-2 positive by nasal swab PCR; about nine mild, one severe. The authors exposed cells to overlapping spike peptides derived from SARS-CoV-2, HCoV-NL63, HCoV-OC43 and HCoV-229E. The control cultures got either a CEFX pool, an HIV-1 Nef pool, or no peptide at all.

Scientists ran DNA taken from cultured CD4+ T cells through the Oncomine TCR Beta short-read assay for sequencing. TCRdb itself ran the PCR reads through MiXCR, one entry per CDR3 protein. The sample has 2,500 to 3,500 distinct CDR3 sequences, 84% seen once; the top ten hold roughly a third. Concerning this clonotype itself: The antigen is undetermined.

This CDR3 is 11 amino acids long. Germline values: CDR1 SGHTA, CDR2 FQGNSA. Trimming removed 4 bases at V and 7 bases at J, with 7 bases between. The sample's treatment: approximately 10-day PBMC culture with coronavirus spike peptide pools or control peptides (ViraFEST assay). The receptor's source is a human donor who had recovered from COVID-19. The rearrangement links TRBV7-2 to TRBJ1-2; unclear D gene. The sample comprised CD4+ T cells from blood, cultured in vitro. The CDR3 DNA is TGTGCCAGCAGCTCGCGGTTTGGCTACACCTTC. Protein product: CASSSRFGYTF.